This T cell receptor beta chain was captured by sequencing in a study of OX40 agonist ivuxolimab in advanced cancers. On the study more broadly: Those treated in dose escalation had hepatocellular carcinoma, melanoma, renal cell cancer or head and neck cancer. Eligibility admitted prior anti-PD-1, anti-PD-L1 or anti-CTLA-4 therapy; approximately 40% had some.

The germline V gene encodes CDR1 SGHTA and CDR2 FQGNSA. V shed 4 bases and J shed 4 bases, with 13 bases lying between them. The CDR3 has 14 amino acids. Using immunoSEQ multiplex PCR, the repertoire was profiled, and TCRdb retains in-frame clones only, with some absent. This table holds tens of thousands of clones, over 75% found once. The sample here was CD4+ or CD8+ T cells sorted from blood, taken in a trial of the OX40 agonist ivuxolimab. The sequence was obtained from an adult with an advanced solid tumor such as melanoma, head and neck, liver or kidney cancer. The chain couples TRBV7-2 to TRBJ1-1; no firm D call. The CDR3 is CASSSVSWGTEAFF. CDR3 in DNA: TGTGCCAGCAGCTCTGTGAGTTGGGGCACTGAAGCTTTCTTT. The variable domain in full, completed from reference TRBV7-2 and TRBJ1-1, reads GAGVSQSPSNKVTEKGKDVELRCDPISGHTALYWYRQSLGQGLEFLIYFQGNSAPDKSGLPSDRFSAERTGGSVSTLTIQRTQQEDSAVYLCASSSVSWGTEAFFGQGTRLTVV.